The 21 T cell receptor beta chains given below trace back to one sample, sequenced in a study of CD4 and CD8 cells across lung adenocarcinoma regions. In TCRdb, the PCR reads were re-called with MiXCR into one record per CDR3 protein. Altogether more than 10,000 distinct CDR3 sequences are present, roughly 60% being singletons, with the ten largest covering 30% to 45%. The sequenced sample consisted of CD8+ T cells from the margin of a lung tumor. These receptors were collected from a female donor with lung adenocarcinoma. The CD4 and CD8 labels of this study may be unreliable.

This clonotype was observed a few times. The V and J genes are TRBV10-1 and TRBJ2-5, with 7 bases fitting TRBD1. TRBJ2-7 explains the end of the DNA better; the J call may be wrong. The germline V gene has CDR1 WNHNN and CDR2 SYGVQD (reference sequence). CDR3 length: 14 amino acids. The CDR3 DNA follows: TGCGCCAGCAGTGAAGGGGGCGAAGGCTACGAGCAGTACTTC. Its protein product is CASSEGGEGYEQYF.

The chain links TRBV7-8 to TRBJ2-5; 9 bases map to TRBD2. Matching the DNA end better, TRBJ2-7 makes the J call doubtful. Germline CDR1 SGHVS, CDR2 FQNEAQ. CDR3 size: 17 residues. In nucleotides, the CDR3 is TGTGCCAGCAGCCTTTATGGGCGGGAGGGCCTCGGGAACGAGCAGTACTTC. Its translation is CASSLYGREGLGNEQYF.

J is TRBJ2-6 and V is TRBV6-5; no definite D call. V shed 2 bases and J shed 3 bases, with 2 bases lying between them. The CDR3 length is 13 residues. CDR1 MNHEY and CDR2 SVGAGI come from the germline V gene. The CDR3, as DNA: TGTGCCAGCAGTTACGTTGGGGCCAACGTCCTGACTTTC. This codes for CASSYVGANVLTF.

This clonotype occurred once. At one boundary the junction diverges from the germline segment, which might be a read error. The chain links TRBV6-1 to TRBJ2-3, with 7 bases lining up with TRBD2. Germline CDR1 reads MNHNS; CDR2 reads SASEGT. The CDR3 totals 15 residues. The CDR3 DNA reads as TGTGCCAGCAGAAGGGGAGGGAGCGTCAAAGATACGCAGTATTTC. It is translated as CASRRGGSVKDTQYF.

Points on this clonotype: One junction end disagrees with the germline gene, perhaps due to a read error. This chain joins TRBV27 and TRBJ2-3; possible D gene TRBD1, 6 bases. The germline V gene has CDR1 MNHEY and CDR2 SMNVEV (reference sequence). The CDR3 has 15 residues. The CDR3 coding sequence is TGTGCCAGCAGTTTACGGGCGCCAGGGGCAAACACTCAGTACTTT. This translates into CASSLRAPGANTQYF.

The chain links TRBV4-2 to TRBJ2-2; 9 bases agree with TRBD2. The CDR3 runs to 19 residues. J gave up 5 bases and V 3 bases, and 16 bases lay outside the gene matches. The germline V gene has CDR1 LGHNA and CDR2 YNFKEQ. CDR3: CASSHTTSGGGGATGELFF. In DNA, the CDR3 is TGTGCCAGCAGCCACACGACGTCTGGAGGCGGGGGGGCAACCGGGGAGCTGTTTTTT.

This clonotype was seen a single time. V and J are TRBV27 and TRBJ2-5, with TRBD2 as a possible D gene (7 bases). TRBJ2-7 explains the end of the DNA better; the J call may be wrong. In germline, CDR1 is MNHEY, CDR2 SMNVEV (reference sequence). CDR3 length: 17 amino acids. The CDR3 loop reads CASSGRGGDAFSTEQYF. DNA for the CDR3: TGTGCCAGCAGTGGCCGCGGGGGCGATGCATTCTCCACCGAGCAGTACTTC.

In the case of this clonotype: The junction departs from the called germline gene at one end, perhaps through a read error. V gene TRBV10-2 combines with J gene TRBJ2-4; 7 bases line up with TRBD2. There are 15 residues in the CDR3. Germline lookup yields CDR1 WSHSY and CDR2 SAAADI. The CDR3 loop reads CASGAGPGGKDTQYF. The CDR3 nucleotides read TGCGCCAGCGGAGCGGGGCCGGGAGGCAAAGACACGCAGTATTTC.

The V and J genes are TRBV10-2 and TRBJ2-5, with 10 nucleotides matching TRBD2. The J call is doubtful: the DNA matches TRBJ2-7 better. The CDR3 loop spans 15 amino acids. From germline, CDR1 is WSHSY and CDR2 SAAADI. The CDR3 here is CASSDGLAGAYEQYF. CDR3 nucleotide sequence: TGCGCCAGCAGTGACGGGCTAGCGGGAGCTTACGAGCAGTACTTC.

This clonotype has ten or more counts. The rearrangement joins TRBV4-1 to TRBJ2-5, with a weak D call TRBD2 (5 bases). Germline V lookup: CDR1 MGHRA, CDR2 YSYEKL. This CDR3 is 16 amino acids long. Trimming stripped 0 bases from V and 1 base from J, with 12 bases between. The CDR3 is CASSQEFGITQETQYF. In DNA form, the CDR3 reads TGCGCCAGCAGCCAAGAGTTCGGGATAACCCAAGAGACCCAGTACTTC.

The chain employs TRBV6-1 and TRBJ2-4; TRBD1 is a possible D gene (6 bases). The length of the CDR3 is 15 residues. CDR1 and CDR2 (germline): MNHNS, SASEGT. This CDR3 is CSGGQGLCAKDIQYF. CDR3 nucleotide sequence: TGTTCCGGCGGGCAGGGGCTGTGCGCTAAAGACATTCAGTACTTC.

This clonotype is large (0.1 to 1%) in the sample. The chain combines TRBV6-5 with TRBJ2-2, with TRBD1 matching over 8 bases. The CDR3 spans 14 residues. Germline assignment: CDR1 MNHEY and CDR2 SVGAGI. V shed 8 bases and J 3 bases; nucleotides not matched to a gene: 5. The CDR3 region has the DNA TGTGCCAGCGACACAGGGGGTGACACCGGGGAGCTGTTTTTT. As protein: CASDTGGDTGELFF.

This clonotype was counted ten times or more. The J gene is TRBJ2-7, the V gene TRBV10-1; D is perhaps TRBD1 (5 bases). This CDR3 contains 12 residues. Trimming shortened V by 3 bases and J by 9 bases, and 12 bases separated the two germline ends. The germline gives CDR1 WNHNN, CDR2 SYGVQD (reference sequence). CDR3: CASSDRETAQYF. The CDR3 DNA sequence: TGCGCCAGCAGTGACAGGGAAACGGCGCAGTACTTC.

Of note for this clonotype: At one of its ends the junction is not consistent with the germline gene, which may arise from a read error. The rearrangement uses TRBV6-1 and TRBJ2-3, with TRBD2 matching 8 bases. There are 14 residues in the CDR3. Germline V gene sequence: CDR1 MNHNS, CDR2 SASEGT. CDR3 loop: CAGSGGGGPDTQYF. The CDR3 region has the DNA TGTGCCGGCAGTGGGGGCGGGGGGCCAGATACCCAGTATTTT.

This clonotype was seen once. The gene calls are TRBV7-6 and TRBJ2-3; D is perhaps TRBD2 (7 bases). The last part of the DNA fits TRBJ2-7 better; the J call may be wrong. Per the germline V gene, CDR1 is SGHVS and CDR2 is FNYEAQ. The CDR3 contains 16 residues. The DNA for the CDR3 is TGTGCCAGCAGCCCTGGGGGGGGGGCCGCCAAAGATACGCAGTACTTC. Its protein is CASSPGGGAAKDTQYF.

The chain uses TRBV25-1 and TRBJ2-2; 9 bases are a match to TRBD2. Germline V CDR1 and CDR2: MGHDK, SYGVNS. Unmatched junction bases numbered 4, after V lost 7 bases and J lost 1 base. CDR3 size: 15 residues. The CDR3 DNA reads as TGTGCCAGCACTAAAGCGGGAGGGAACACCGGGGAGCTGTTTTTT. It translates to CASTKAGGNTGELFF. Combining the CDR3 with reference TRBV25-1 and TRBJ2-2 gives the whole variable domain EADIYQTPRYLVIGTGKKITLECSQTMGHDKMYWYQQDPGMELHLIHYSYGVNSTEKGDLSSESTVSRIRTEHFPLTLESARPSHTSQYLCASTKAGGNTGELFFGEGSRLTVL.

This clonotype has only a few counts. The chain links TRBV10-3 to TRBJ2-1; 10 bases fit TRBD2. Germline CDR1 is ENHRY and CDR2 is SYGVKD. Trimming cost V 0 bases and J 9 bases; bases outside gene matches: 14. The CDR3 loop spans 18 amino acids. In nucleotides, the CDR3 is TGTGCCATCAGTGAGTCGGAGGGACTAGCGAGGAAAGCGGGTGAGCAGTTCTTC. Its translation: CAISESEGLARKAGEQFF.

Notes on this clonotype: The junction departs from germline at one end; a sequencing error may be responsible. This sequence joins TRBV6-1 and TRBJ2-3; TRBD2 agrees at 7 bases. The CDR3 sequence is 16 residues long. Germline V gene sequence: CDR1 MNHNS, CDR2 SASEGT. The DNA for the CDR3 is TGTGCCAGCAGGCGTAGCGGGCGCCGTGCCCCAGAGACGCAGTACTTT. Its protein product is CASRRSGRRAPETQYF.

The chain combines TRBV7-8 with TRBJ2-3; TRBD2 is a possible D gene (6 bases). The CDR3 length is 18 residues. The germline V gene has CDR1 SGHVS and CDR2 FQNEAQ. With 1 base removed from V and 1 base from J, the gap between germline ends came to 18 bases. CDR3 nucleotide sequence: TGTGCCAGCAGCTTAGGTCGCGGGAACCTGAGGGGCACAGATACGCAGTATTTT. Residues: CASSLGRGNLRGTDTQYF. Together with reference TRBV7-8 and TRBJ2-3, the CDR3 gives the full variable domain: GAGVSQSPRYKVAKRGQDVALRCDPISGHVSLFWYQQALGQGPEFLTYFQNEAQLDKSGLPSDRFFAERPEGSVSTLKIQRTQQEDSAVYLCASSLGRGNLRGTDTQYFGPGTRLTVL.

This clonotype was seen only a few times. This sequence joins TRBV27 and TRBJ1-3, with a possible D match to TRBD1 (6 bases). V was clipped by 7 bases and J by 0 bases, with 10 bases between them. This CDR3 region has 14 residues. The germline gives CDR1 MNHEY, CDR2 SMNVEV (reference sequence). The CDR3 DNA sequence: TGTGCCAGCAAGACAGGCTTCTCTGGAAACACCATATATTTT. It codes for CASKTGFSGNTIYF.

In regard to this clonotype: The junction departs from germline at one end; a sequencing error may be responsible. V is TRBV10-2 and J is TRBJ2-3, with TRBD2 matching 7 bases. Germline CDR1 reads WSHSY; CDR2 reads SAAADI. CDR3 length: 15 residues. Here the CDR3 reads CASRDLGGSPETQYF. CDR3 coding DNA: TGCGCCAGCAGAGATCTGGGGGGGAGCCCAGAGACGCAGTATTTT.